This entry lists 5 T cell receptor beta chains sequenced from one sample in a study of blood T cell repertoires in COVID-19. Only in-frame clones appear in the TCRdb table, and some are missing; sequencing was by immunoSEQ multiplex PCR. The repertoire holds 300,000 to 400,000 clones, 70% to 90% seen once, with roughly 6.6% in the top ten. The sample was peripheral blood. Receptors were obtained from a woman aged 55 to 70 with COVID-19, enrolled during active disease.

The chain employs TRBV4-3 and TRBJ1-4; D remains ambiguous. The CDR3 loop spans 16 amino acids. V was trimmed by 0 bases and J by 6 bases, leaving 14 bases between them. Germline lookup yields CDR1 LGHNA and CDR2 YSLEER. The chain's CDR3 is CASSQDSPGLDEKLFF. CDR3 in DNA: TGCGCCAGCAGCCAAGATTCCCCGGGGTTGGATGAAAAACTGTTTTTT.

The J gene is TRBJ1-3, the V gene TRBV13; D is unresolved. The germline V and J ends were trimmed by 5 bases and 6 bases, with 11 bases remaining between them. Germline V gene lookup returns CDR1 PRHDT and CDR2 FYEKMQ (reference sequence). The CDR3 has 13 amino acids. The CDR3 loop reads CASSPEIANTIYF. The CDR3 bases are TGTGCCAGCAGCCCAGAAATTGCAAACACCATATATTTT.

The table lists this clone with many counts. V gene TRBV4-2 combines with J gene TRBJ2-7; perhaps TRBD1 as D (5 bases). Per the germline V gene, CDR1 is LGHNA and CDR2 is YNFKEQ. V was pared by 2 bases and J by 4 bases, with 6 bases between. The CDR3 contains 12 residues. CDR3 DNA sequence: TGTGCCAGCAGCCAAACAGGATACGAGCAGTACTTC. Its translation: CASSQTGYEQYF.

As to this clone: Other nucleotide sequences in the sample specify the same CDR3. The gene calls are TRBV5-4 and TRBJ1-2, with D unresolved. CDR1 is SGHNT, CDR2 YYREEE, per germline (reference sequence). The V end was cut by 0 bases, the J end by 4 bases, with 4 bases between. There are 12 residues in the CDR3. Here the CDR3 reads CASSLDSYGYTF. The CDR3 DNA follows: TGTGCCAGCAGCTTGGACAGCTATGGCTACACCTTC.

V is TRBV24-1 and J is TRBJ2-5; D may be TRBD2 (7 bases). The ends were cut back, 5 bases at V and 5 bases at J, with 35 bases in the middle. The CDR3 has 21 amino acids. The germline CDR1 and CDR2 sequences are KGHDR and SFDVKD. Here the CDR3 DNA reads TGTGCCACCAGTGGTTCCCTCTCAAGGGGGGGGGCCGTTCTTCACAAGGAGACCCAGTACTTC. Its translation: CATSGSLSRGGAVLHKETQYF.